A selection of T cell receptor beta chains follows, all from one sample in a study of T-cell reconstitution after alpha-beta-depleted transplantation in children. One entry per CDR3 protein results from TCRdb running MiXCR on the PCR reads. The table lists 200,000 to 300,000 distinct CDR3 sequences, 7.5% to 9.5% of them singletons. Sequenced material: PBMCs, mostly from graft donor cells, taken 180 days after TCRalphabeta/CD19-depleted stem cell transplant. The receptors originated from a male patient younger than 18 who had a stem cell transplant for acute lymphoblastic leukemia, so the T cells may come from the graft donor. CDR3s include the opening cysteine and the closing phenylalanine or tryptophan. Each record gives: D gene, J gene, V gene, clone size, CDR3 protein, CDR3 DNA. D genes are given only for firm matches. The size of a clone is reported for some rows only, either as once, few or many, or as a class for expanded clones.

>-|TRBJ1-1|TRBV11-2|many
CASSLDGGLNTEAFF
TGTGCCAGCAGCTTAGATGGAGGACTGAACACTGAAGCTTTCTTT
>-|TRBJ2-6|TRBV7-8|many
CASSVGTLVSGANVLTF
TGTGCCAGCAGCGTCGGGACACTGGTCTCTGGGGCCAACGTCCTGACTTTC
>-|TRBJ2-1|TRBV20-1|many
CSAPGLYNEQFF
TGCAGTGCTCCGGGACTCTACAATGAGCAGTTCTTC
>-|TRBJ2-3|TRBV7-6|many
CASSLGIHSGGPRDTQYF
TGTGCCAGCAGCTTAGGGATTCATAGCGGAGGGCCCCGCGATACGCAGTATTTT
>-|TRBJ2-3|TRBV10-2|many
CASMGERGSRTDTQYF
TGCGCCAGCATGGGGGAACGGGGGTCCCGCACAGATACGCAGTATTTT
>TRBD2|TRBJ2-7|TRBV10-2|many
CASSEPGLAGAEQYF
TGCGCCAGCAGTGAGCCGGGACTAGCGGGAGCCGAGCAGTACTTC
>-|TRBJ1-3|TRBV6-5|many
CASSYPSPTARSGNTIYF
TGTGCCAGCAGTTACCCCTCCCCGACAGCCCGCTCTGGAAACACCATATATTTT
>-|TRBJ2-2|TRBV7-3|few
CASSLLASLPGELFF
TGTGCCAGCAGCCTTCTAGCGAGCCTCCCCGGGGAGCTGTTTTTT
>TRBD1|TRBJ2-5|TRBV6-1|many
CASSRGQVYQETQYF
TGTGCCAGCAGTCGGGGACAGGTGTACCAAGAGACCCAGTACTTC
>-|TRBJ1-1|TRBV2|many
CASVTARAFF
TGTGCCAGCGTAACAGCTAGAGCTTTCTTT
>TRBD2|TRBJ2-5|TRBV7-2|many
CASSLAGREETQYF
TGTGCCAGCAGCTTAGCAGGGAGGGAAGAGACCCAGTACTTC
>-|TRBJ2-3|TRBV3-1|many
CASSQGRTDTQYF
TGTGCCAGCAGCCAAGGGAGAACAGATACGCAGTATTTT
>-|TRBJ1-5|TRBV6-5|-
CASSSSTGGYSNQPQHF
-
>TRBD1|TRBJ1-5|TRBV6-5|many
CASSYSTGSNQPQHF
TGTGCCAGCAGTTACTCGACAGGGAGCAATCAGCCCCAGCATTTT
>TRBD2|TRBJ2-5|TRBV29-1|many
CSVGLAGGETQYF
TGCAGCGTTGGACTAGCGGGAGGAGAGACCCAGTACTTC
>-|TRBJ2-7|TRBV5-1|many
CASSLGSGSSSYEQYF
TGCGCCAGCAGCTTGGGATCGGGTTCGTCCTCCTACGAGCAGTACTTC
>-|TRBJ1-2|TRBV5-1|many
CASSFHRDSSPYGYTF
TGCGCCAGCAGCTTCCACCGGGACTCGAGCCCCTATGGCTACACCTTC
>TRBD2|TRBJ2-1|TRBV6-5|many
CASSYPASGPSSYNEQFF
TGTGCCAGCAGTTACCCTGCTAGCGGGCCCAGCTCCTACAATGAGCAGTTCTTC
>TRBD1|TRBJ1-1|TRBV10-3|many
CAIRGQGRGNTEAFF
TGTGCCATCAGGGGACAGGGAAGGGGGAACACTGAAGCTTTCTTT
>-|TRBJ2-3|TRBV3-1|many
CASSRSVPDTQYF
TGTGCCAGCAGCAGATCAGTTCCAGATACGCAGTATTTT
>-|TRBJ2-1|TRBV7-3|many
CASSPTPSSYNEQFF
TGTGCCAGCAGCCCTACTCCAAGCTCCTACAATGAGCAGTTCTTC
>-|TRBJ2-2|TRBV20-1|many
CSVEGSGELFF
TGCAGTGTAGAAGGTTCCGGGGAGCTGTTTTTT
>-|TRBJ2-7|TRBV21-1|many
CASSPGQGSVQYF
TGTGCCAGCAGCCCGGGACAGGGATCAGTGCAGTACTTC
>-|TRBJ1-6|TRBV19|many
CASRRGGGSSPLHF
TGTGCCAGCCGTCGAGGGGGGGGGAGTTCACCCCTCCACTTT
>TRBD2|TRBJ2-1|TRBV6-5|few
CASSYSTSGNEQFF
TGTGCCAGCAGTTACTCGACTAGCGGGAATGAGCAGTTCTTC
>TRBD2|TRBJ2-7|TRBV9|many
CASPGLAGAPLLHEQYF
TGTGCCAGTCCGGGATTAGCGGGGGCCCCTCTCCTCCACGAGCAGTACTTC
>-|TRBJ1-5|TRBV9|many
CASSEIGTQPQHF
TGTGCCAGCAGCGAGATTGGGACTCAGCCCCAGCATTTT
>TRBD2|TRBJ2-7|TRBV12-3/TRBV12-4|many
CASSRSGTSGNSYSYEQYF
TGTGCCAGCAGTCGGTCCGGGACTAGCGGAAATTCGTACTCCTACGAGCAGTACTTC
>TRBD1|TRBJ2-7|TRBV20-1|many
CSARGDRGIYEQYF
TGCAGTGCTAGAGGGGACAGGGGGATTTACGAGCAGTACTTC
>-|TRBJ2-5|TRBV28|many
CASSLHPGKADLGQETQYF
TGTGCCAGCAGTCTACATCCAGGGAAGGCGGATTTGGGCCAAGAGACCCAGTACTTC
>TRBD2|TRBJ2-3|TRBV7-8|many
CASSSRLAGRTDTQYF
TGTGCCAGCAGCTCCCGACTAGCGGGAAGGACAGATACGCAGTATTTT
>TRBD1|TRBJ2-5|TRBV27|many
CASSPGTGETQYF
TGTGCCAGCAGTCCAGGGACAGGGGAAACCCAGTACTTC
>-|TRBJ1-3|TRBV25-1|many
CASSGEGQHHSGNTIYF
TGTGCCAGCAGTGGGGAAGGACAGCATCACTCTGGAAACACCATATATTTT
>TRBD2|TRBJ2-3|TRBV29-1|many
CSVDRASGLTDTQYF
TGCAGCGTTGATAGGGCTAGCGGGCTGACAGATACGCAGTATTTT
>TRBD2|TRBJ2-2|TRBV11-2|many
CASSSGTSLFYRTGELFF
TGTGCCAGCAGCTCCGGGACTAGTTTGTTCTATCGCACCGGGGAGCTGTTTTTT
>-|TRBJ2-3|TRBV29-1|many
CSVSRATILSDTQYF
TGCAGCGTCTCCCGGGCTACAATTTTATCGGATACGCAGTATTTT
>-|TRBJ1-2|TRBV6-1|-
CASIPEGGAANYGYTF
TGTGCCAGCATCCCGGAAGGAGGGGCAGCTAACTATGGCTACACCTTC
>TRBD2|TRBJ2-7|TRBV7-2|many
CASSQAGTVYEQYF
TGTGCCAGCAGCCAAGCGGGGACCGTTTACGAGCAGTACTTC
>-|TRBJ2-7|TRBV7-8|few
CATWGTASYEQYF
TGTGCCACCTGGGGAACGGCCTCCTACGAGCAGTACTTC
>-|TRBJ1-2|TRBV7-2|many
CASSTRGGTTKDYGYTF
TGTGCCAGCAGCACCCGGGGGGGGACAACAAAGGACTATGGCTACACCTTC
>TRBD2|TRBJ2-3|TRBV7-2|many
CASSYEGGPGFTDTQYF
TGTGCCAGCAGCTACGAGGGAGGGCCGGGGTTCACAGATACGCAGTATTTT
>-|TRBJ2-3|TRBV11-2|many
CASRTMGGRSDTQYF
TGTGCCAGCAGAACCATGGGGGGGCGGTCAGATACGCAGTATTTT
>TRBD2|TRBJ2-2|TRBV29-1|many
CSVLAGDTGELFF
TGCAGCGTACTAGCGGGAGACACCGGGGAGCTGTTTTTT
>TRBD2|TRBJ2-1|TRBV20-1|many
CSARDRTSGVPSYNEQFF
TGCAGTGCTAGAGATAGGACTAGCGGGGTTCCTTCCTACAATGAGCAGTTCTTC